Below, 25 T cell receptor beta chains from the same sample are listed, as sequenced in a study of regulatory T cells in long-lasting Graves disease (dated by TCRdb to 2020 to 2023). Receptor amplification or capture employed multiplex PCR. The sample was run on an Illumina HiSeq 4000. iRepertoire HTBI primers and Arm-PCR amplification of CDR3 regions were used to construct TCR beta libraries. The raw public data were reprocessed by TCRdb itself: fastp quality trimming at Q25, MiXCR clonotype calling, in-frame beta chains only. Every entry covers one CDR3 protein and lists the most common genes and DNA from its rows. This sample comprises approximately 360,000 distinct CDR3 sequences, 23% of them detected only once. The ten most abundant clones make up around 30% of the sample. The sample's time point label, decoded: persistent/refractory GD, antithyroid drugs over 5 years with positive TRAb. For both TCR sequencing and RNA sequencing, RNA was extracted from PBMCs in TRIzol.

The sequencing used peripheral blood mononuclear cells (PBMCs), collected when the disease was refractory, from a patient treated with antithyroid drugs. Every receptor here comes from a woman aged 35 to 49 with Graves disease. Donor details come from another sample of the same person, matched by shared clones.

CDR3: CSARDGPRSAVNEKLFF. The CDR3 DNA is TGCAGTGCTAGAGATGGGCCCCGGTCGGCCGTTAATGAAAAACTGTTTTTT. The chain joins TRBV20-1 to TRBJ1-4; D is undetermined. The CDR3 is 17 amino acids. V was trimmed by 0 bases and J by 4 bases, leaving 18 bases between them. Germline V lookup: CDR1 DFQATT, CDR2 SNEGSKA (reference sequence).

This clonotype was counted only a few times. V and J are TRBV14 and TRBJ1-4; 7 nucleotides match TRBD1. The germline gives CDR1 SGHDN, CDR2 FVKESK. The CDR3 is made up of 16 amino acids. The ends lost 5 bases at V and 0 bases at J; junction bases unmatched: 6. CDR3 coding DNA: TGTGCCAGCAGCTCCCGACAGGGTCCAACTAATGAAAAACTGTTTTTT. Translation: CASSSRQGPTNEKLFF.

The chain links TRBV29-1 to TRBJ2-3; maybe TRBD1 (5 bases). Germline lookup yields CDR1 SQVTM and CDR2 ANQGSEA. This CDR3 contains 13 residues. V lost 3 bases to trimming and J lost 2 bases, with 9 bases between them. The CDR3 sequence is CSVEGQNTDTQYF. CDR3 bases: TGCAGCGTTGAGGGGCAGAACACAGATACGCAGTATTTT.

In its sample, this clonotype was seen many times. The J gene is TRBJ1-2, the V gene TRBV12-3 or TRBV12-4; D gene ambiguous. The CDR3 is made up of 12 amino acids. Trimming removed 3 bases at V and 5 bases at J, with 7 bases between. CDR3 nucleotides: TGTGCCAGCAGTTTCGACACGTATGGCTACACCTTC. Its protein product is CASSFDTYGYTF.

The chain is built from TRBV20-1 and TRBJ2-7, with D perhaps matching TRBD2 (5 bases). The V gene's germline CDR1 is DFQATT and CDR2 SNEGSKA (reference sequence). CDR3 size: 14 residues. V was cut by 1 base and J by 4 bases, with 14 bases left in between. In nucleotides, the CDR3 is TGCAGTGCTAGAGTGCGACTATTCCGATACGAGCAGTACTTC. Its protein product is CSARVRLFRYEQYF.

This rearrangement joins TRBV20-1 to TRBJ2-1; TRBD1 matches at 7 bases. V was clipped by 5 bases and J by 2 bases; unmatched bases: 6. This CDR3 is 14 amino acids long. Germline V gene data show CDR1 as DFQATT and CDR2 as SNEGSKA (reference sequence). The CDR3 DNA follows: TGCAGTGCTTATACAGGGGTCCCCTACAATGAGCAGTTCTTC. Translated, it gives CSAYTGVPYNEQFF.

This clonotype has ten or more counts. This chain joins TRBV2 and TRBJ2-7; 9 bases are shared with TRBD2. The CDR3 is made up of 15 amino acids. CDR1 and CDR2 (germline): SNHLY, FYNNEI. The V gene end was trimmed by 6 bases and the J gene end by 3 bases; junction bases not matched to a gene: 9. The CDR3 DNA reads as TGTGCCAGCAGAAATCTGCGGGAGGGCGGCTACGAGCAGTACTTC. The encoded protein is CASRNLREGGYEQYF.

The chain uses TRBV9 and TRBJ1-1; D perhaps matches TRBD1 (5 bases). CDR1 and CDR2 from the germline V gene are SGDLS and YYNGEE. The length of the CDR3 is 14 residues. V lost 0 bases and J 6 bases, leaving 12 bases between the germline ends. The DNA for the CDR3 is TGTGCCAGCAGCGTAGAGGATTGGGGGGCTGAAGCTTTCTTT. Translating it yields CASSVEDWGAEAFF.

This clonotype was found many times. In nucleotides, the CDR3 is TGTGCCAGCAGTTTATTGTTCCTGTCGGAGACCCAGTACTTC. Amino acids: CASSLLFLSETQYF. This chain links TRBV28 with TRBJ2-5; no clear D gene. This CDR3 comprises 14 residues. Trimming pared 1 base from V and 5 bases from J, leaving 11 bases between. The germline V gene has CDR1 MDHEN and CDR2 SYDVKM.

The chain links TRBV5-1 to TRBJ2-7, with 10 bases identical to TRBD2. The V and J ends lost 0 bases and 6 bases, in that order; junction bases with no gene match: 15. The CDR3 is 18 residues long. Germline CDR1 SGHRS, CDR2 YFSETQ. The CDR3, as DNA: TGCGCCAGCAGCTTGGCCCTAGCGGGAGACTTCTGGAGGGTCGAGCAGTACTTC. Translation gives CASSLALAGDFWRVEQYF.

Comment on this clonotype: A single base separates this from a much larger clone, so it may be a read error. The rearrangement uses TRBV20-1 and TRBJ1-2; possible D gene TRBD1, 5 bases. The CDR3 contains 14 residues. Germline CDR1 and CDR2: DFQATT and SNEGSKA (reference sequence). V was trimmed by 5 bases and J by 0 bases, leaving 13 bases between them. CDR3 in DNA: TGCAGTGCTGGGGGGGGGACTCCTAACTATGGCTACACCTTC. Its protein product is CSAGGGTPNYGYTF.

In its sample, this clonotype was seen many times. The CDR3 is CASSSPGTGLSYEQYF. CDR3 nucleotide sequence: TGTGCCAGCAGTTCCCCCGGGACAGGGCTCTCCTACGAGCAGTACTTC. This sequence joins TRBV28 and TRBJ2-7, with TRBD1 matching 9 bases. This CDR3 has 16 amino acids. Trimming took 4 bases from V and 0 from J; bases not matched to a gene: 7. The germline V gene has CDR1 MDHEN and CDR2 SYDVKM.

Here the CDR3 reads CASSLDELGTGGYEQYF. In DNA, the CDR3 is TGTGCCAGCAGCTTAGATGAGTTAGGGACAGGGGGTTACGAGCAGTACTTC. V usage is TRBV7-3 and J usage is TRBJ2-7; TRBD1 agrees at 11 bases. The ends lost 2 bases at V and 4 bases at J; junction bases unmatched: 10. Germline lookup yields CDR1 SGHTA and CDR2 FQGTGA. The CDR3 has 17 amino acids.

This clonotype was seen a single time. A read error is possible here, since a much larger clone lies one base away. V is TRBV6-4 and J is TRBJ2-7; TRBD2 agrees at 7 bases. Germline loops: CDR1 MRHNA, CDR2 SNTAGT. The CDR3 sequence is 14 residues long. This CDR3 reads CASRFGGISYERYF. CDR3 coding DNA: TGTGCCAGCAGGTTCGGGGGGATCTCCTACGAGCGGTACTTC.

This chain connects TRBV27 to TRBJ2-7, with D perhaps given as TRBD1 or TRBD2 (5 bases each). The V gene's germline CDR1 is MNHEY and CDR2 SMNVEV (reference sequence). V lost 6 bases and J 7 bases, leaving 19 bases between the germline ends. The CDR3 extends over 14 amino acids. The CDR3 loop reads CASSLGPPRVEQYF. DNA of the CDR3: TGTGCCAGCAGCCTGGGACCTCCCAGGGTGGAGCAGTACTTC.

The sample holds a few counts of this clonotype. CDR3 sequence: CASSITGGTETQYF. Written as DNA, the CDR3 is TGCGCCAGCAGCATTACAGGGGGCACGGAGACCCAGTACTTC. J is TRBJ2-5 and V is TRBV5-1, with 9 bases lining up with TRBD1. The CDR3 extends over 14 amino acids. Unmatched junction bases numbered 6, after V lost 4 bases and J lost 5 bases. Per the germline V gene, CDR1 is SGHRS and CDR2 is YFSETQ.

This chain's CDR3 is CASSTGDARYNSPLHF. For the CDR3, the DNA is TGCGCCAGCTCGACAGGCGACGCGAGATATAATTCACCCCTCCACTTT. The chain recombines TRBV10-2 with TRBJ1-6; maybe TRBD1 (6 bases). Between the trimmed V and J ends, which lost 8 bases and 4 bases, there was a span of 18 bases. CDR3 size: 16 residues. Germline-derived CDR1 and CDR2 are WSHSY and SAAADI.

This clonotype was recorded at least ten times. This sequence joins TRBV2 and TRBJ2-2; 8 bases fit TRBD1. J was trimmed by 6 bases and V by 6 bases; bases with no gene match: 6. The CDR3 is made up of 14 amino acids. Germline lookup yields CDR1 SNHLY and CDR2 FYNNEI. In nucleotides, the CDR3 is TGTGCCAGCAGCCTCGGACAGGGCGCCGGGGAGCTGTTTTTT. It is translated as CASSLGQGAGELFF.

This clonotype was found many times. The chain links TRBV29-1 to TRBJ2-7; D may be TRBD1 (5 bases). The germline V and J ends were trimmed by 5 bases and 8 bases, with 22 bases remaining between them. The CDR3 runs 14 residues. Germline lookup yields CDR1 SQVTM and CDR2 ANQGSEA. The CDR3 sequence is CSVLPPDRGSKQYF. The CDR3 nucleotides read TGCAGCGTTCTACCCCCAGACAGAGGTAGCAAGCAGTACTTC.

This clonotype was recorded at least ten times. The CDR3 loop reads CASSRWGHRVYQPQHF. The CDR3 nucleotides are TGTGCCAGCAGCCGGTGGGGGCACAGGGTGTATCAGCCCCAGCATTTT. The V and J genes are TRBV27 and TRBJ1-5; D possibly corresponds to TRBD1 (6 bases). The CDR3 contains 16 residues. Germline-derived CDR1 and CDR2 are MNHEY and SMNVEV (reference sequence). Deletions cut 6 bases from V and 5 bases from J, with 20 bases between.

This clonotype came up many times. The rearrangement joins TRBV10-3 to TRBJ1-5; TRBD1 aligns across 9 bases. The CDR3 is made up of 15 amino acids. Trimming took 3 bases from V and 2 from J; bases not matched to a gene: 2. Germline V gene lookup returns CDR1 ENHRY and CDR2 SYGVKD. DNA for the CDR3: TGTGCCATCAGTGACCGGGACAGGGGCAATCAGCCCCAGCATTTT. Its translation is CAISDRDRGNQPQHF.

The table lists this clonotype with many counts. CDR3 loop: CASSLQTTGGGGYTF. The CDR3 DNA sequence: TGTGCCAGCAGCCTTCAGACCACAGGGGGCGGCGGCTACACCTTC. The chain recombines TRBV14 with TRBJ1-2, with TRBD1 matching 9 bases. This CDR3 contains 15 residues. Germline CDR1 reads SGHDN; CDR2 reads FVKESK. V was pared by 4 bases and J by 8 bases, with 11 bases of the junction left unmatched.

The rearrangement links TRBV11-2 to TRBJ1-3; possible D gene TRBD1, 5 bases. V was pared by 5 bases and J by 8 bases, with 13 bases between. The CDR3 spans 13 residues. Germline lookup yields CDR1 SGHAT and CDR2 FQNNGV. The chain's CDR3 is CASSGIRDYTIYF. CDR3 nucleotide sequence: TGTGCCAGCAGCGGAATCAGGGATTACACCATATATTTT.

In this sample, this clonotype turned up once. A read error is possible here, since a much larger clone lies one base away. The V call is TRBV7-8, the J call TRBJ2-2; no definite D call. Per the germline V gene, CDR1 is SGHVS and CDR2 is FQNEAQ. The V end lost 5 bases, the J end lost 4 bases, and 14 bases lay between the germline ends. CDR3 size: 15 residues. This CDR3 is CASSVIGYGTGELFF. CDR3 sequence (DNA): TGTGCCAGCAGCGTAATAGGGTACGGCACCGGGGAGCTGTTTTTT.

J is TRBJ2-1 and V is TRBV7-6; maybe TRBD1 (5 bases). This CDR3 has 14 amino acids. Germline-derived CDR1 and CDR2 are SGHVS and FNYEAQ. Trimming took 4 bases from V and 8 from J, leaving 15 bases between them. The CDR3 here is CASSSQALGDEQFF. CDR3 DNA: TGTGCCAGCAGCTCACAGGCGCTTGGGGATGAGCAGTTCTTC.